The present T cell receptor beta chain was sequenced within a study of cytomegalovirus exposure and HLA in healthy donors. Vbeta (60) and Jbeta (13) primers were used in the PCR. Libraries were prepared by immunoSEQ multiplex PCR; TCRdb keeps only in-frame clonotypes and omits some of them. Among 150,000 or so clones listed, 78% were seen once. Turning to this clone: Its antigen is still unknown.

General observations from the study: It was confirmed in vitro that three of the CMV-associated chains were specific for CMV antigens.

The CDR3 loop spans 14 amino acids. Trimming stripped 4 bases from V and 2 bases from J, with 10 bases between. Germline CDR1 is SGDLS and CDR2 is YYNGEE. This clonotype originated in a man in his forties or fifties in good health and CMV-seropositive. The rearrangement uses TRBV9 and TRBJ2-1, with D tentatively TRBD2 (6 bases). What was sequenced was PBMCs. For the CDR3, the DNA is TGTGCCAGCAGCTCCGCGGGACCCTACAATGAGCAGTTCTTC. Translating gives CASSSAGPYNEQFF.